This T cell receptor beta chain originates from a study of T cell repertoires in cytomegalovirus infection. About the study: Public TCR beta signatures were indicative of both CMV infection and a matching HLA type. The study, taken as a whole, reports: The ex vivo response was dominated by HLA-C-restricted CMV-specific TCR beta clonotypes.

TCRdb re-analysed the reads in MiXCR, keeping a single row per CDR3 protein. Of roughly 600,000 distinct CDR3 sequences in the sample, 24% were seen once. The CDR3 totals 14 residues. CDR1 and CDR2 (germline): MNHEY, SMNVEV (reference sequence). V shed 5 bases and J shed 0 bases, with 10 bases lying between them. This clonotype was seen a few times. Its antigen is not identified. The sequenced sample consisted of CD8+ T cells from PBMCs. The chain joins TRBV27 to TRBJ2-5; D is unclear. This TCR came from a human donor in good health (CMV status not recorded). Some clones in this sample may be carry-over from other donors' samples. CDR3 nucleotides: TGTGCCAGCAGTCCCTGGGTTAACCAAGAGACCCAGTACTTC. Amino acids: CASSPWVNQETQYF.